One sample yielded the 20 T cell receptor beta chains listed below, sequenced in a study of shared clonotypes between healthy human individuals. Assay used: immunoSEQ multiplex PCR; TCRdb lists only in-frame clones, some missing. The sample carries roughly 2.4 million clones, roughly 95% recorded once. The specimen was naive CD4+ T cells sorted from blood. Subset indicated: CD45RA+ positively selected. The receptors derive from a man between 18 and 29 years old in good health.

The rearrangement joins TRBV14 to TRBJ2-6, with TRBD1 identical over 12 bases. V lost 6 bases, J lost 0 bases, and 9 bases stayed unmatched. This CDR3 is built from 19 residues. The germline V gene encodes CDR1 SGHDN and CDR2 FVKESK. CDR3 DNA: TGTGCCAGCAGTGATCCTCGGGACAGGGGGCTCTCTGGGGCCAACGTCCTGACTTTC. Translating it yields CASSDPRDRGLSGANVLTF.

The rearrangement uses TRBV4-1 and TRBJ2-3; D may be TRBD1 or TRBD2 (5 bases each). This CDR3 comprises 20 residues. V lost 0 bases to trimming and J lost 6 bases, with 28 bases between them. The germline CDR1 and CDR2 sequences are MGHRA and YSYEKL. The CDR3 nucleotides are TGCGCCAGCAGCCAAGAAGGACTTCTAGGGCCAGCGAGGGGTGGGGATACGCAGTATTTT. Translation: CASSQEGLLGPARGGDTQYF.

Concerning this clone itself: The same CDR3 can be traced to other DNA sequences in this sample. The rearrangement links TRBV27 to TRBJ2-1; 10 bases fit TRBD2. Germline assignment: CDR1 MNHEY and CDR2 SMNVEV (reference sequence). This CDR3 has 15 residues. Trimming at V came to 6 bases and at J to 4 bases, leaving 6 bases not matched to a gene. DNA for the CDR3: TGTGCCAGCAGATCTGGGACTAGCGCTTACAATGAGCAGTTCTTC. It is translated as CASRSGTSAYNEQFF.

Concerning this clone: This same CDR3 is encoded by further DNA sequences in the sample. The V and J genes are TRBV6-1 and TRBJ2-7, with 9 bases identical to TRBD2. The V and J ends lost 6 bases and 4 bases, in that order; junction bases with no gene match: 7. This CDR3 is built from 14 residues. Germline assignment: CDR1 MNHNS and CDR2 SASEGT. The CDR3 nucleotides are TGTGCCAGCAGCCCGACTAGCGGATCGTACGAGCAGTACTTC. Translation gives CASSPTSGSYEQYF.

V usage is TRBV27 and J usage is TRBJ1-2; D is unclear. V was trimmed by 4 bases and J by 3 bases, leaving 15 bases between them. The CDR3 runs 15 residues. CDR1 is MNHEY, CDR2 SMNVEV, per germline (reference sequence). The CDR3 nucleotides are TGTGCCAGCAGTTCACCCCAGGACGGATACTATGGCTACACCTTC. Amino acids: CASSSPQDGYYGYTF.

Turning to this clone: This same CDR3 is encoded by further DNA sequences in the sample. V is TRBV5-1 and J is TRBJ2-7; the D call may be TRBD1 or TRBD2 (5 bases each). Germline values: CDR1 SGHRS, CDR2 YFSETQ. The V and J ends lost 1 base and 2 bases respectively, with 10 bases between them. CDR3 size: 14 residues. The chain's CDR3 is CASSLSGDPYEQYF. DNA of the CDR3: TGCGCCAGCAGCTTGTCTGGGGACCCCTACGAGCAGTACTTC.

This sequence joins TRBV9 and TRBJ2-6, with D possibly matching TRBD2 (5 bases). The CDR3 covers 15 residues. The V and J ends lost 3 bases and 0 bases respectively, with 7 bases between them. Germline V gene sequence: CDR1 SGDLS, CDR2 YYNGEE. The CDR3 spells CASSDSGSGANVLTF. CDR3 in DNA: TGTGCCAGCAGCGACAGCGGCTCTGGGGCCAACGTCCTGACTTTC.

The CDR3 region is CASSLDRQGNDYGYTF. In nucleotides, the CDR3 is TGCGCCAGCAGCCTAGATAGACAGGGGAATGACTATGGCTACACCTTC. This sequence joins TRBV5-1 and TRBJ1-2; 8 positions match TRBD1. This CDR3 comprises 16 residues. From germline, CDR1 is SGHRS and CDR2 YFSETQ. J gave up 3 bases and V 4 bases, and 11 bases lay outside the gene matches.

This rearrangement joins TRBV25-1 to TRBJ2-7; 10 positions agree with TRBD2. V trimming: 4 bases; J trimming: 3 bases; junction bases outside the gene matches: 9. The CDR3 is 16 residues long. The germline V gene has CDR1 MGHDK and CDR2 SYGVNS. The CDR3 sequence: CASSGQREGRIYEQYF. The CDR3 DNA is TGTGCCAGCAGTGGCCAGCGGGAGGGCCGGATCTACGAGCAGTACTTC.

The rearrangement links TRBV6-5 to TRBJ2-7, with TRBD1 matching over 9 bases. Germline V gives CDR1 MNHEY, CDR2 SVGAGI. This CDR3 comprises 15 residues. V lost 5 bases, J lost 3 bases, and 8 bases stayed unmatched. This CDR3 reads CASSRRTGVHYEQYF. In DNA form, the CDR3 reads TGTGCCAGCAGTAGACGGACAGGGGTTCACTACGAGCAGTACTTC.

CDR3 in amino acids: CASSQVRGQAGQPQHF. In nucleotides, the CDR3 is TGCGCCAGCAGCCAAGTAAGGGGGCAGGCCGGTCAGCCCCAGCATTTT. The chain uses TRBV4-1 and TRBJ1-5; 7 nucleotides match TRBD1. V lost 1 base, J lost 6 bases, and 9 bases stayed unmatched. Germline CDR1 and CDR2: MGHRA and YSYEKL. CDR3 length: 16 amino acids.

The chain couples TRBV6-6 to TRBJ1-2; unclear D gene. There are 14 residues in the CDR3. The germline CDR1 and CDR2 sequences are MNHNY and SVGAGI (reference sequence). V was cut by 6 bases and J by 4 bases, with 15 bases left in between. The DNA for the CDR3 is TGTGCCAGCAGCCCCGATCCGACGGGCTATGGCTACACCTTC. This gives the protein CASSPDPTGYGYTF.

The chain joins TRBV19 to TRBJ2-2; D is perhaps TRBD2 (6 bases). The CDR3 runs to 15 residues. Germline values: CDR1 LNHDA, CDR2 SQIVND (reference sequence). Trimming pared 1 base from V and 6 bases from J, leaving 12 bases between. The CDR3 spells CASSIVLARAGELFF. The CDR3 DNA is TGTGCCAGTAGTATAGTCCTAGCGAGGGCCGGGGAGCTGTTTTTT.

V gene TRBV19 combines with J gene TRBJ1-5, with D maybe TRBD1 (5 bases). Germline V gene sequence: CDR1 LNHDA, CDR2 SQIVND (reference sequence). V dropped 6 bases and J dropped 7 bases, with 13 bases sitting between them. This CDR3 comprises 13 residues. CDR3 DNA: TGTGCCAGTAGGGGAGGGGTTTGGCAGCCCCAGCATTTT. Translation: CASRGGVWQPQHF.

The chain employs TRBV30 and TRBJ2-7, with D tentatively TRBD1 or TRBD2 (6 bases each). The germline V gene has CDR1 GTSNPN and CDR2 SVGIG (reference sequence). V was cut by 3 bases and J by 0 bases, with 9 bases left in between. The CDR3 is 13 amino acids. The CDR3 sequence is CAWRGGNSYEQYF. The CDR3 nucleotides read TGTGCCTGGAGGGGGGGCAACTCCTACGAGCAGTACTTC.

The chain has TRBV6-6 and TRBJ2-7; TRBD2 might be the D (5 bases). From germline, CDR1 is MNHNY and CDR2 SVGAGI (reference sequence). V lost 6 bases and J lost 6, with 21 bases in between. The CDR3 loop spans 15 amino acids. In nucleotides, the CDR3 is TGTGCCAGCAGAGACCTCACTGGGAAAGGGAGCGAGCAGTACTTC. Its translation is CASRDLTGKGSEQYF.

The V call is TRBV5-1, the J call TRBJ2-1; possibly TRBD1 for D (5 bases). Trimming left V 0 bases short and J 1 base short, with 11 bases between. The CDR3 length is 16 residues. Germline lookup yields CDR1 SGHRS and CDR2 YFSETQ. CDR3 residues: CASSLVSGWSYNEQFF. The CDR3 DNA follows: TGCGCCAGCAGCTTGGTATCAGGGTGGTCCTACAATGAGCAGTTCTTC.

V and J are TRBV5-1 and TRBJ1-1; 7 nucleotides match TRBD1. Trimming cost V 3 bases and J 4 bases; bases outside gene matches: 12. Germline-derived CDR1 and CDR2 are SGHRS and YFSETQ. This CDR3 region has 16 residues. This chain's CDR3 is CASSSGEGAPGTEAFF. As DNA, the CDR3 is TGCGCCAGCAGCTCAGGGGAGGGGGCGCCGGGCACTGAAGCTTTCTTT.

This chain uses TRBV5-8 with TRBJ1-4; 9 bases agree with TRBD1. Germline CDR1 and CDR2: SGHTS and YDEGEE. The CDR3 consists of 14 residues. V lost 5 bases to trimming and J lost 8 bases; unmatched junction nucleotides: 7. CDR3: CASRLGQGREKLFF. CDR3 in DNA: TGTGCCAGCAGACTAGGACAGGGGCGGGAAAAACTGTTTTTT. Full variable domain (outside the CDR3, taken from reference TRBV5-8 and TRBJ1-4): EAGVTQSPTHLIKTRGQQATLRCSPISGHTSVYWYQQALGLGLQFLLWYDEGEERNRGNFPPRFSGRQFPNYSSELNVNALELEDSALYLCASRLGQGREKLFFGSGTQLSVL.

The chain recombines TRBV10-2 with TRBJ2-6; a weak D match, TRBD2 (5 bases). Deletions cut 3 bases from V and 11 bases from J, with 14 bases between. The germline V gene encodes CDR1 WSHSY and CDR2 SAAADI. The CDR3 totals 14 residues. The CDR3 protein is CASSEWTDPDVLTF. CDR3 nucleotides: TGCGCCAGCAGTGAATGGACTGATCCAGACGTCCTGACTTTC.